This TCR beta chain was captured by sequencing in a study of cytomegalovirus exposure and HLA in healthy donors. Overall study results and limits: The only immune exposure information that was available was CMV serostatus.

Use of 60 Vbeta and 13 Jbeta primers characterized the PCR. Here immunoSEQ multiplex PCR was the method, and the copy in TCRdb shows in-frame clones only, minus some. This table has around 60,000 clones, over 75% appearing once. Germline CDR1 reads SGHTS; CDR2 reads YDEGEE. This CDR3 spans 16 amino acids. Of note for this clone: The antigen remains unidentified.

The chain has TRBV5-8 and TRBJ2-3; 11 nucleotides match TRBD2. The source of this sequence is a male donor in good health and CMV-seronegative. The sample taken for sequencing was PBMCs. CDR3 loop: CASLFIAGGNTDTQYF. The CDR3 DNA follows: TGTGCTTCCCTATTTATAGCGGGGGGGAACACAGATACGCAGTATTTT.